This entry lists 30 T cell receptor beta chains sequenced from one sample in a study of T cells in Graves' hyperthyroidism and ophthalmopathy. RNA transcripts yielded amplified TCR beta CDR3 regions. HTBI primers were the set used in a first-round RT-PCR of the TCR CDR3. In TCRdb, the multiplex PCR reads were re-called with MiXCR into one record per CDR3 protein. The table shows fewer than 850,000 distinct CDR3 sequences, with 15% to 20% occurring only once. Sample: blood. Every receptor here comes from a man in his forties or fifties with Graves' hyperthyroidism.

The genes are TRBV29-1 and TRBJ2-5; no clear D. This CDR3 has 12 amino acids. Looked up from germline, CDR1 is SQVTM and CDR2 is ANQGSEA. Trimming pared 2 bases from V and 5 bases from J, leaving 9 bases between. The CDR3 DNA follows: TGCAGCGTTGAACCAGCCTCGGAGACCCAGTACTTC. As protein: CSVEPASETQYF.

This rearrangement joins TRBV18 to TRBJ1-1; 9 nucleotides align to TRBD1. The CDR3 runs to 17 residues. With 3 bases clipped from V and 0 bases from J, the junction kept 8 bases outside the gene matches. CDR1 and CDR2 from the germline V gene are KGHSH and LQKENI. The CDR3 sequence: CASSPQDRGFMNTEAFF. CDR3 nucleotide sequence: TGTGCCAGCTCACCCCAGGACAGGGGATTTATGAACACTGAAGCTTTCTTT.

The rearrangement uses TRBV6-2 or TRBV6-3 and TRBJ1-4; D might be TRBD1 (5 bases). The CDR3 has 14 residues. Germline V gene data show CDR1 as MNHEY and CDR2 as SVGEGT. With 7 bases removed from V and 4 bases from J, the gap between germline ends came to 13 bases. The CDR3 region is CASKETVLNEKLFF. CDR3 DNA sequence: TGTGCCAGCAAGGAGACAGTCCTTAATGAAAAACTGTTTTTT.

This clonotype was observed many times. The genes are TRBV6-2 or TRBV6-3 and TRBJ2-1, with TRBD2 as a possible D gene (5 bases). V was shortened by 5 bases and J by 10 bases, with 21 bases between the two germline ends. The CDR3 loop spans 15 amino acids. From germline, CDR1 is MNHEY and CDR2 SVGEGT. The CDR3 bases are TGTGCCAGCAGTCCCCACGGAGGACTCGCTCAGGAGCAGTTCTTC. Encoded protein: CASSPHGGLAQEQFF.

This chain connects TRBV6-4 to TRBJ2-7; 10 bases map to TRBD2. From germline, CDR1 is MRHNA and CDR2 SNTAGT. This CDR3 is 16 amino acids long. The junction had 15 bases not matched to a gene; V was cut back by 10 bases and J by 3 bases. CDR3 loop: CATHSLLAGDVYEQYF. The CDR3 DNA reads as TGTGCCACCCATTCGCTTCTAGCGGGAGACGTCTACGAGCAGTACTTC.

The genes are TRBV18 and TRBJ2-1; no definite D call. CDR1 KGHSH and CDR2 LQKENI come from the germline V gene. V was pared by 0 bases and J by 7 bases, with 4 bases between. The CDR3 has 12 amino acids. CDR3 bases: TGTGCCAGCTCACCACCGAAAAATGAGCAGTTCTTC. It yields the protein CASSPPKNEQFF.

The V and J genes are TRBV20-1 and TRBJ2-3, with D perhaps TRBD2 (5 bases). CDR3 length equals 13 residues. The germline CDR1 and CDR2 sequences are DFQATT and SNEGSKA (reference sequence). V shed 3 bases and J shed 4 bases, with 11 bases lying between them. The CDR3 coding sequence is TGCAGTGCTAGCGTCAGCGGCCCAGATACGCAGTATTTT. It translates to CSASVSGPDTQYF.

Details on this clonotype: A much larger clonotype is one base distant, so this may be a read error. This chain connects TRBV18 to TRBJ1-5; tentative D call: TRBD1 (6 bases). The germline V gene has CDR1 KGHSH and CDR2 LQKENI. There are 14 residues in the CDR3. The germline V and J ends were trimmed by 6 bases and 4 bases, with 13 bases remaining between them. The CDR3 DNA follows: TGTGCCAGCTCGAGTGAAACAGGGAATCAGCCCCAGCATTTT. Translating it yields CASSSETGNQPQHF.

As to this clonotype: A read error may explain this, as a much larger clone is one base away. The chain joins TRBV24-1 to TRBJ2-3, with D perhaps matching TRBD2 (5 bases). This CDR3 region has 16 residues. Germline V gene data show CDR1 as KGHDR and CDR2 as SFDVKD. CDR3 in amino acids: CATSDRTPQSTDTRYF. DNA of the CDR3: TGTGCCACCAGTGATCGGACTCCCCAAAGTACAGATACGCGGTATTTT.

This clonotype was detected ten times or more. This chain joins TRBV7-9 and TRBJ2-2, with D tentatively TRBD1 or TRBD2 (5 bases each). Between the trimmed V and J ends, which lost 1 base and 3 bases, there was a span of 18 bases. The germline V gene encodes CDR1 SEHNR and CDR2 FQNEAQ (reference sequence). The CDR3 is 18 residues long. As DNA, the CDR3 is TGTGCCAGCAGCTTAGTAGGGGAGACTACCTTGTACACCGGGGAGCTGTTTTTT. It encodes CASSLVGETTLYTGELFF. The full variable domain, with the rest looked up from reference TRBV7-9 and TRBJ2-2, is DTGVSQNPRHKITKRGQNVTFRCDPISEHNRLYWYRQTLGQGPEFLTYFQNEAQLEKSRLLSDRFSAERPKGSFSTLEIQRTEQGDSAMYLCASSLVGETTLYTGELFFGEGSRLTVL.

In this sample, this clonotype turned up many times. The gene calls are TRBV29-1 and TRBJ1-1, with D possibly being TRBD1 (5 bases). Deletions cut 4 bases from V and 4 bases from J, with 16 bases between. This CDR3 spans 14 amino acids. Germline values: CDR1 SQVTM, CDR2 ANQGSEA. CDR3: CSVVSGQGGTEAFF. The CDR3 coding sequence is TGCAGCGTTGTTTCTGGTCAGGGAGGCACTGAAGCTTTCTTT.

CDR3 sequence reads: CASSLPGPNYGYTF. In DNA form, the CDR3 reads TGTGCCAGCAGCTTACCGGGACCTAACTATGGCTACACCTTC. The chain couples TRBV7-2 to TRBJ1-2; TRBD1 is a possible D gene (5 bases). Trimming cost V 2 bases and J 0 bases, with 7 bases left between them. CDR3 length: 14 amino acids. In germline, CDR1 is SGHTA, CDR2 FQGNSA.

This clonotype appeared many times. This chain links TRBV28 with TRBJ2-7; D might be TRBD2 (6 bases). The CDR3 spans 15 residues. Looked up from germline, CDR1 is MDHEN and CDR2 is SYDVKM. Trimming left V 5 bases short and J 3 bases short, with 17 bases between. CDR3 region: CASSRALTEGYEQYF. The CDR3 DNA reads TGTGCCAGCAGTCGGGCCCTCACGGAGGGCTACGAGCAGTACTTC.

In regard to this clonotype: Given a much more abundant clone one base away, this may be a read error. V and J are TRBV28 and TRBJ2-7, with TRBD2 matching over 7 bases. The CDR3 is made up of 15 amino acids. Looked up from germline, CDR1 is MDHEN and CDR2 is SYDVKM. V trimming: 8 bases; J trimming: 3 bases; junction bases outside the gene matches: 13. The DNA for the CDR3 is TGTGCCAGCGGCCGCGGCGGGACTAAAGTCTACGAGCAGTACTTC. Protein: CASGRGGTKVYEQYF.

This clonotype came up many times. The chain recombines TRBV7-9 with TRBJ2-2; 7 bases align to TRBD2. Germline V CDR1 and CDR2: SEHNR, FQNEAQ (reference sequence). With V trimmed by 0 bases and J by 4 bases, 2 bases remained unmatched. The CDR3 sequence is 15 residues long. CDR3 nucleotides: TGTGCCAGCAGCTTAGCGGGAGGGCGCACCGGGGAGCTGTTTTTT. It encodes CASSLAGGRTGELFF.

This clonotype showed up just a few times. This sequence joins TRBV5-1 and TRBJ2-2; 7 nucleotides line up with TRBD2. This CDR3 region has 15 residues. After removal of 5 bases from V and 2 bases from J, the junction contained 6 bases not matched to a gene. CDR1 and CDR2 (germline): SGHRS, YFSETQ. CDR3 DNA sequence: TGCGCCAGCAGTAGGGACTACCCAAACACCGGGGAGCTGTTTTTT. It codes for CASSRDYPNTGELFF.

This clonotype turned up a few times. The chain links TRBV29-1 to TRBJ1-1, with a weak D call TRBD1 (6 bases). V was cut by 6 bases and J by 8 bases, with 16 bases left in between. CDR3 length: 12 residues. The germline CDR1 and CDR2 sequences are SQVTM and ANQGSEA. Here the CDR3 DNA reads TGCAGCGTCACCCCTGCGGGGGGCGAAGCTTTCTTT. This encodes CSVTPAGGEAFF. Full variable domain (remainder filled in from reference TRBV29-1 and TRBJ1-1): SAVISQKPSRDICQRGTSLTIQCQVDSQVTMMFWYRQQPGQSLTLIATANQGSEATYESGFVIDKFPISRPNLTFSTLTVSNMSPEDSSIYLCSVTPAGGEAFFGQGTRLTVV.

The chain employs TRBV2 and TRBJ2-6; maybe TRBD2 (7 bases). Trimming left V 0 bases short and J 0 bases short, with 12 bases between. The CDR3 sequence is 18 residues long. Germline CDR1 and CDR2: SNHLY and FYNNEI. In DNA form, the CDR3 reads TGTGCCAGCAGTGAAGCGGGGGGGCTAAGCTCTGGGGCCAACGTCCTGACTTTC. Protein: CASSEAGGLSSGANVLTF.

The table lists this clonotype with many counts. The chain links TRBV28 to TRBJ1-5; TRBD1 agrees at 9 bases. V lost 6 bases to trimming and J lost 7 bases; unmatched junction nucleotides: 10. This CDR3 region has 15 residues. From germline, CDR1 is MDHEN and CDR2 SYDVKM. In DNA, the CDR3 is TGTGCCAGCAGACGGGACAGGGTCATTTGGCAGCCCCAGCATTTT. This encodes CASRRDRVIWQPQHF.

The table lists this clonotype with many counts. The J gene is TRBJ2-7, the V gene TRBV2; D possibly corresponds to TRBD1 (6 bases). This CDR3 comprises 14 residues. With 2 bases removed from V and 2 bases from J, the gap between germline ends came to 10 bases. Germline V gene sequence: CDR1 SNHLY, CDR2 FYNNEI. The CDR3 region is CASSEQGITYEQYF. CDR3 bases: TGTGCCAGCAGTGAACAGGGGATTACCTACGAGCAGTACTTC.

This clonotype was found many times. The chain uses TRBV11-3 and TRBJ2-7; 9 bases are a match to TRBD1. The CDR3 extends over 14 amino acids. Germline CDR1 is SGHNT and CDR2 is YENEEA. The junction had 8 bases not matched to a gene; V was cut back by 5 bases and J by 6 bases. This chain's CDR3 is CASSTGQGPLEQYF. The CDR3 DNA follows: TGTGCCAGCAGCACGGGACAGGGCCCCCTCGAGCAGTACTTC.

This clonotype was counted only a few times. This chain links TRBV27 with TRBJ2-5, with 9 bases fitting TRBD2. There are 14 residues in the CDR3. Germline loops: CDR1 MNHEY, CDR2 SMNVEV (reference sequence). J lost 5 bases, V lost 3 bases, and 4 bases had no gene match. The CDR3, as DNA: TGTGCCAGCAGTTTCGCCGGGACTAGCGAGACCCAGTACTTC. Amino acids: CASSFAGTSETQYF.

V and J are TRBV19 and TRBJ1-1, with 7 bases that match TRBD1. The CDR3 runs to 12 residues. Germline V gene lookup returns CDR1 LNHDA and CDR2 SQIVND (reference sequence). J lost 7 bases, V lost 5 bases, and 4 bases had no gene match. The DNA of the CDR3 is TGTGCCAGTAGTTTCGGACAGGATGAAGCTTTCTTT. Protein sequence: CASSFGQDEAFF. The full variable domain, its missing parts supplied by reference TRBV19 and TRBJ1-1, is DGGITQSPKYLFRKEGQNVTLSCEQNLNHDAMYWYRQDPGQGLRLIYYSQIVNDFQKGDIAEGYSVSREKKESFPLTVTSAQKNPTAFYLCASSFGQDEAFFGQGTRLTVV.

The sample holds many counts of this clonotype. The chain couples TRBV11-2 to TRBJ2-1; D not resolved. Germline-derived CDR1 and CDR2 are SGHAT and FQNNGV. The germline V and J ends were trimmed by 5 bases and 8 bases, with 10 bases remaining between them. This CDR3 has 12 residues. CDR3 coding DNA: TGTGCCAGCAGCCACACTCGCTATGAGCAGTTCTTC. Its protein product is CASSHTRYEQFF.

V and J are TRBV7-2 and TRBJ2-1; 7 bases align to TRBD2. The CDR3 length is 15 residues. Losses at the gene ends were 1 base for V and 12 bases for J; bases not matched to a gene: 12. Per germline, CDR1 SGHTA and CDR2 FQGNSA. CDR3 sequence: CASSLGLGLVSPQFF. CDR3 nucleotides: TGTGCCAGCAGCTTAGGTTTAGGACTAGTCTCTCCGCAGTTCTTC. The full variable domain, rest sourced from reference TRBV7-2 and TRBJ2-1, is GAGVSQSPSNKVTEKGKDVELRCDPISGHTALYWYRQSLGQGLEFLIYFQGNSAPDKSGLPSDRFSAERTGGSVSTLTIQRTQQEDSAVYLCASSLGLGLVSPQFFGPGTRLTVL.

As concerns this clonotype: A junction boundary mismatches the germline segment, possibly from a read error. The J gene is TRBJ1-5, the V gene TRBV3-1; D unclear. This CDR3 has 14 residues. Germline lookup yields CDR1 LGHDT and CDR2 YNNKEL (reference sequence). CDR3: CVSSDLSSNQPQHF. CDR3 nucleotide sequence: TGTGTCAGCAGCGACCTTTCTAGCAATCAGCCCCAGCATTTT.

In its sample, this clonotype was seen many times. V and J are TRBV6-1 and TRBJ1-1, with TRBD1 identical over 9 bases. The CDR3 loop spans 15 amino acids. From germline, CDR1 is MNHNS and CDR2 SASEGT. The V gene end was trimmed by 5 bases and the J gene end by 6 bases; junction bases not matched to a gene: 10. The CDR3 sequence: CASSFPGQGRSEAFF. CDR3 bases: TGTGCCAGCAGTTTCCCGGGACAGGGACGGTCTGAAGCTTTCTTT.

The table lists this clonotype with a few counts. The chain has TRBV20-1 and TRBJ2-7; 13 bases agree with TRBD2. The CDR3 totals 17 residues. Germline-derived CDR1 and CDR2 are DFQATT and SNEGSKA (reference sequence). Trimming took 1 base from V and 4 from J; bases not matched to a gene: 10. The CDR3 coding sequence is TGCAGTGCTAGAGCCGGGACTAGCGGGACCATCCGATACGAGCAGTACTTC. Translation gives CSARAGTSGTIRYEQYF.

This rearrangement joins TRBV9 to TRBJ2-5, with 9 positions matching TRBD1. The CDR3 consists of 15 residues. The V gene end was trimmed by 0 bases and the J gene end by 3 bases; junction bases not matched to a gene: 3. Germline lookup yields CDR1 SGDLS and CDR2 YYNGEE. The CDR3 region is CASSVEGTGKETQYF. DNA of the CDR3: TGTGCCAGCAGCGTAGAAGGGACAGGGAAAGAGACCCAGTACTTC.

This clonotype was counted only a few times. The chain couples TRBV28 to TRBJ1-5, with unresolved D. V was clipped by 3 bases and J by 7 bases, with 19 bases between them. The CDR3 has 16 residues. Germline values: CDR1 MDHEN, CDR2 SYDVKM. CDR3 bases: TGTGCCAGCAGTTTTCGGTCTTCGGGAGGAGGGCAGCCCCAGCATTTT. Encoded protein: CASSFRSSGGGQPQHF.